This TCR beta chain derives from a study of T cells after posttransplantation cyclophosphamide (dated by TCRdb to about 2016). Some background on the complete study: Using TRB sequencing, the study followed how the T cell repertoire reconstituted after myeloablative bone marrow transplantation in which posttransplantation cyclophosphamide served as GVHD prophylaxis. Samples from some 40 PTCy-treated patients, along with samples from some 17 of their related bone marrow donors, underwent antigen receptor sequencing. Blood from all 34 PTCy patients who had 1-year posttransplant specimens underwent TRB sequencing. In 3 patients, up to roughly 3 additional blood samples taken between 2 and 5.2 years after transplant also underwent TRB sequencing, as did pretransplant blood from a handful of patients. TRA and TRB clonality were tightly correlated in ten or so samples, so subsequent TCR analyses focused on TRB only. Public TRB sequences were queried against a database of over 3,000 sequences associated with responses to pathogens, tumor antigens, self-antigens and alloantigens.

Beyond this particular receptor, the publication reports: At 1-2 months, donor-recipient similarity was low but rose over the first year, and the later blood repertoires were often dominated by donor CD8+ memory clones. The TRB repertoires of T cells infiltrating skin or the GI tract showed only limited overlap with the TRB repertoires found in blood. Across 35 to 45 patients, TRB clonality was highly associated with recipient CMV seropositivity and CMV reactivation, and diversity in PTCy patients was similar to diversity in CNI/methotrexate controls.

At least ten counts were recorded for this clone. Its binding antigen is unknown. The sample holds no much larger clone one base away, and base qualities are not on file. Genomic DNA was the input for TRB sequencing, which was run either with the immunoSEQ assay at survey resolution or with the hsTCRB kit. Processing in the source paper ran as follows. Initial read processing used immunoSEQ software, and repertoire analyses used the LymphoSeq R package. Clonality was computed as 1 minus normalized Shannon entropy, and a Gini coefficient was also calculated for each TRB dataset. Phenotypes of unsorted samples were inferred by mapping TRB sequences from sorted subsets of the recipient or donor onto the same recipient's unsorted samples. TCRdb provides this immuneACCESS table in a form limited to in-frame rearrangements. Some clones are lacking; in checked studies, under half of them reflect an unresolved V gene, and why the rest are absent is not known. That table gives V, J and clone size, and the DNA gave D and trimming. The sample counts roughly 40,000 clones, each observed more than once. Of the sample, 3.5% to 5.5% falls within the top ten clones.

CDR1 and CDR2 are drawn from the germline V gene: SGHTA, FQGNSA. V is pared back by 5 bases and J by 2 bases, with 10 bases lying between the germline termini. The cysteine opens and the phenylalanine closes a CDR3 of 14 amino acids. CDR3 DNA only is kept here, 42 bases in frame from base 1. On the day of marrow donation, related bone marrow donors gave peripheral blood samples. Mononuclear cells from peripheral blood and bone marrow were separated by Ficoll-Hypaque density centrifugation and then cryopreserved. The receptor was derived from a woman aged 50 to 65 in good health and a related stem cell transplant donor. The chain joins TRBV7-2 to TRBJ1-3; D gene: possibly TRBD1, on 6 matching bases. The source material was PBMCs. The sequenced DNA is TGTGCCAGCAGCCGACGGACAGCTGGAAACACCATATATTTT. Translation gives CASSRRTAGNTIYF.